This TCR beta chain was profiled in a study of cytomegalovirus exposure and HLA in healthy donors. Primers: 60 Vbeta forward and 13 Jbeta reverse. TCRdb's table, derived via immunoSEQ multiplex PCR, lists solely in-frame clones and lacks some. This table has about 120,000 clones, approximately 76% appearing once. Study results and limitations: The study designated 150 to 200 TCR beta chains cytomegalovirus-associated.

Germline CDR1 and CDR2: ENHRY and SYGVKD. The V end lost 4 bases, the J end lost 2 bases, and 16 bases lay between the germline ends. CDR3 length: 16 amino acids. Remarks on this clone: Its antigen is unknown.

This chain connects TRBV10-3 to TRBJ2-3; perhaps TRBD1 as D (5 bases). Sequencing used PBMCs. The TCR comes from a man aged 50 or older in good health and CMV-seropositive. CDR3 nucleotides: TGTGCCATCAGTGTGTCTGAGACAGAACCCACAGATACGCAGTATTTT. It yields the protein CAISVSETEPTDTQYF.